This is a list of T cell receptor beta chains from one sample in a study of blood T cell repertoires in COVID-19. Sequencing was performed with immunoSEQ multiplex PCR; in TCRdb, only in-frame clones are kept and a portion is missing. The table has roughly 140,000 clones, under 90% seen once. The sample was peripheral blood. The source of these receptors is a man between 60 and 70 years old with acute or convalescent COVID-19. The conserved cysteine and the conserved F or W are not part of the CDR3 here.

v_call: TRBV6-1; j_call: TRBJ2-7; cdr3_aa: ASSERGLAGNEQY
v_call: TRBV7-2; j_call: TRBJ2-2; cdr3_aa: ASSLGRSTGTGELF
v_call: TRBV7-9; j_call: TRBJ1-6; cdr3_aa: ASSRSGGAYNSPLH
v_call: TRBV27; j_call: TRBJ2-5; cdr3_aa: ASSWGGGETQY
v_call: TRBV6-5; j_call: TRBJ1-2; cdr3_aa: ASSYYGILEANGYT
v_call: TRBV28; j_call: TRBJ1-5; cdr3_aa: ASSRDINQPQH
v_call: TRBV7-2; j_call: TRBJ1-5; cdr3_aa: ASSPEPRTGAGYQPQH
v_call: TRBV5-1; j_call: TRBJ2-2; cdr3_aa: ASSLVQGYTGELF
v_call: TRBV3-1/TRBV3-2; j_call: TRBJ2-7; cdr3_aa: ASSRDRSTYEQY
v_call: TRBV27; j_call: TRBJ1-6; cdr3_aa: ASSPMDRVSSYNSPLH
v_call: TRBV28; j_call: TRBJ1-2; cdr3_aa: ASSLSALYGYT
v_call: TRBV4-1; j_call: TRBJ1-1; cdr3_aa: ASSKTGGNTEAF
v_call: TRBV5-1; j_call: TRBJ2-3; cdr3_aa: ASSLGWTSGFTDTQY
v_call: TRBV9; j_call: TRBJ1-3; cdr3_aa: ASSSGGAIAQTGNTIY
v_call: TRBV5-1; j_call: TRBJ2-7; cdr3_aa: ASSPGLPIAYEQY
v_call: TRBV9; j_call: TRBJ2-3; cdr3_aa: ASSSSGVQDTQY
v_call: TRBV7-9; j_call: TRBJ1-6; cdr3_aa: ASSLGGSSSWPPLH
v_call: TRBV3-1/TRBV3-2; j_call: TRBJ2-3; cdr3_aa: ASKRGAGKDTQY
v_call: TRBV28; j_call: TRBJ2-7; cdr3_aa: ASSLSGREYEQY
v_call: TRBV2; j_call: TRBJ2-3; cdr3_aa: ASRATSVSSDTQY
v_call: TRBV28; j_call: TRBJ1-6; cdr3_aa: ASTPRDSYNSPLH
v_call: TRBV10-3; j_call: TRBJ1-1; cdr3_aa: AISAQGEAF
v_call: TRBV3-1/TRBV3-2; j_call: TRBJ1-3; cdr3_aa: ASSLSANTIY
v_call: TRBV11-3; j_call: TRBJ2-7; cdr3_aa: ASSLTGRNEQY
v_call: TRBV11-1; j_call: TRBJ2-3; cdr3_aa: ASSRTSGTADTQY
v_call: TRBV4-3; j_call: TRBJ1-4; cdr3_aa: ASSLGGKLDEKLF